This T cell receptor (beta chain) was profiled in a study of T cells after yellow fever vaccination. This clonotype was seen repeatedly, ten times or more. TCRdb re-derived calls from the 5' RACE reads in MiXCR, one entry per CDR3 protein. Of 100,000 to 150,000 distinct CDR3 sequences in the sample, about 7% were seen once. The material sequenced was CD4+ T cells sorted from PBMCs, taken 10 days after the first yellow fever vaccination. The origin of this receptor is a man younger than 30 who received the YFV17D yellow fever vaccine.

CDR3 in DNA: TGCGCCAGCAGGGCTGGACAGGACTATAATTCACCCCTCCACTTT. This gives the protein CASRAGQDYNSPLHF. The chain employs TRBV5-1 and TRBJ1-6; 7 positions match TRBD1. The CDR3 sequence is 15 residues long. V lost 5 bases and J lost 3; bases outside the gene matches: 5. In germline, CDR1 is SGHRS, CDR2 YFSETQ.